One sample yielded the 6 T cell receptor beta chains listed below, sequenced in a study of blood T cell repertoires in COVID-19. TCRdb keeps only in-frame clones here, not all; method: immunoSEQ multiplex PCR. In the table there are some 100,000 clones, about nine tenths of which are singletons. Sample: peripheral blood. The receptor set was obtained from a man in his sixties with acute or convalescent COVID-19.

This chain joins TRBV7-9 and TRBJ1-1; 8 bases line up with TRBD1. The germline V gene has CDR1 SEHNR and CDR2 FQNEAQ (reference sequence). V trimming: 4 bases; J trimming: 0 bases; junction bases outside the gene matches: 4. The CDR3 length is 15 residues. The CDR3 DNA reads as TGTGCCAGCAGCTCGGGGGACAGGCTGAACACTGAAGCTTTCTTT. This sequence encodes CASSSGDRLNTEAFF.

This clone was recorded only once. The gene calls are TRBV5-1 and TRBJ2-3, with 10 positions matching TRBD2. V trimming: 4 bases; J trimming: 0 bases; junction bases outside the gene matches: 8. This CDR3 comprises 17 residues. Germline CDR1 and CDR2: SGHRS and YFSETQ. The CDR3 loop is CASSGGKTSGSTDTQYF. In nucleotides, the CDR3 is TGCGCCAGCAGCGGTGGTAAGACTAGCGGGAGCACAGATACGCAGTATTTT.

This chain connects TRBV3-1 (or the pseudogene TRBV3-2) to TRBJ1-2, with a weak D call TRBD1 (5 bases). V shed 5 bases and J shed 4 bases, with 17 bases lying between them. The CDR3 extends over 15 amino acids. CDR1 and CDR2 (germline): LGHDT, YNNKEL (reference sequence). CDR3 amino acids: CASSNNMAGSYGYTF. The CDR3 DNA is TGTGCCAGCAGCAATAACATGGCAGGGTCCTATGGCTACACCTTC.

CDR3 protein: CASSLRGDFEDTQYF. The CDR3 bases are TGTGCCAGCAGCTTAAGGGGGGACTTCGAGGATACGCAGTATTTT. The rearrangement uses TRBV7-3 and TRBJ2-3, with D tentatively TRBD2 (6 bases). The V end lost 1 base, the J end lost 6 bases, and 14 bases lay between the germline ends. Germline CDR1 SGHTA, CDR2 FQGTGA. This CDR3 is built from 15 residues. The whole variable domain, filled in from reference TRBV7-3 and TRBJ2-3, reads GAGVSQTPSNKVTEKGKYVELRCDPISGHTALYWYRQSLGQGPEFLIYFQGTGAADDSGLPNDRFFAVRPEGSVSTLKIQRTERGDSAVYLCASSLRGDFEDTQYFGPGTRLTVL.

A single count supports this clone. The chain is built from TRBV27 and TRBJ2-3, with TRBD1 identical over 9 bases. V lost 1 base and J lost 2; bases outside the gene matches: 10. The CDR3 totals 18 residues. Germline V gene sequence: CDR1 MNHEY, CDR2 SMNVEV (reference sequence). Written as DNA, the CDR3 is TGTGCCAGCAGTTTATTGGGACAGGGTGCTTTAAACACAGATACGCAGTATTTT. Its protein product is CASSLLGQGALNTDTQYF.

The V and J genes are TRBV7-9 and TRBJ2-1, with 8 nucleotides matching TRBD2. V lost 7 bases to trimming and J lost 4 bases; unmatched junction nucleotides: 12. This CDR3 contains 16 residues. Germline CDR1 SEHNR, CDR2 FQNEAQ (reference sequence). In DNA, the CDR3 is TGTGCCAGCACCAAATCCGGGACTAGTACTTACAATGAGCAGTTCTTC. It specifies CASTKSGTSTYNEQFF.